This T cell receptor beta chain was recorded in a study of Ad26.COV2.S vaccination and SARS-CoV-2 variants (dated by TCRdb to the early 2020s). Background for the entire study: Donors in the vaccine arm were drawn from COV1001, a phase I-IIa trial of Ad26.COV2.S in healthy adults that was multicentre, randomized, double-blind and placebo-controlled. Dosing of Ad26.COV2.S was intramuscular, at either 5x10^10 or 1x10^11 viral particles, delivered as one shot or as two shots spaced 56 days apart. Sequencing of the TCRbeta repertoire served to evaluate the specificity and breadth of SARS-CoV-2-reactive T cell receptors following Ad26.COV2.S vaccination. A total of 32 samples were included in the TCR-sequenced set, comprising around 19 Ad26.COV2.S vaccine recipients, 5 placebo recipients and 8 SARS-CoV-2 convalescent individuals. Trial participants were randomized into five groups of five: low-dose or high-dose Ad26.COV2.S given once or twice, or placebo on both occasions. Blinding of investigators to trial group allocation was maintained during experiments and outcome assessment. Study-wide findings and limitations: Comparing responses between vaccine doses or regimens was not something the study was powered to do. After vaccination, spike-specific CD8+ and CD4+ T cell responses were reported to show substantial breadth. Higher spike-specific TCR breadth was observed in Ad26.COV2.S recipients than in placebo recipients (P = 0.0014). The authors noted that the TCR breadth and depth analyses may have underestimated total T cell responses. Non-spike TCR breadth was comparable between vaccine and placebo recipients, consistent with the vaccine containing only spike.

This sample's treatment or condition label indicates: 15 to 20 received Ad26.COV2.S at low or high dose, single or two shots; 5 received placebo; per-sample allocation not given. For vaccine and placebo recipients, the sequenced repertoires came from samples collected on day 63 after the first injection. Between 29 July and 7 August 2020, Cohort 1b enrolled some 25 adults aged 18-55 years at one site in Boston, USA. Ad26.COV2.S consisted of a replication-incompetent adenovirus type 26 vector by which a prefusion-stabilized SARS-CoV-2 spike protein from the original Wuhan strain was expressed. At the junction V is shortened by 4 bases and J by 4 bases; bases outside the gene matches: 9. The CDR3 has 15 amino acids, counting the end cysteine and phenylalanine. The entry retains the CDR3 DNA only, 45 bases that are in frame from base 1. For CDR1 and CDR2, the germline V gene (reference sequence) lists SGHNT and YYREEE.

The immunoSEQ Assay was the method used to sequence TCRbeta CDR3 regions. After extraction, genomic DNA underwent amplification by bias-controlled multiplex PCR, followed by high-throughput sequencing. Concerning the study's data processing: To quantify the absolute abundance of each unique TCRbeta CDR3 region, sequences were collapsed and filtered. Usable DNA was measured by amplifying reference genes present in all nucleated cells, and TCRbeta template counts were normalized to that usable DNA to estimate T cell fraction. Repertoire TCRs were annotated as SARS-CoV-2-specific when V gene, CDR3 amino acid sequence and J gene were exactly matched to a known reactive TCR set. The reference SARS-CoV-2 TCR set came from MIRA and was filtered for enrichment in COVID-19-positive ImmuneCODE repertoires, removing public or cross-reactive TCRs. Drawing on the MIRA antigens, annotated TCRs were analysed further at the level of specific ORF or position within ORF. Depth was the summed frequency of annotated unique rearrangements, while breadth was defined as annotated unique rearrangements over total unique productive rearrangements. Group comparisons of TCR breadth used two-sided Wilcoxon rank-sum tests. This is the immuneACCESS table as TCRdb keeps it, with only in-frame sequences that have V and J called. A part of the clones is gone; compared with another copy, unresolved V genes explain less than half, and the rest is unexplained. From that table come the V and J calls and clone size; the DNA was used to work out D and trimming. This sample is represented by about 430,000 clones; 90% of them were singletons. The leading ten clones occupy 9.5% to 15% of the sample.

Concerning this clone itself: The target of this receptor is not known. Within one base of it there is no much larger clone, and no base qualities were kept.

This TCR derives from a person aged 18-60 years who received the Ad26.COV2.S COVID-19 vaccine or a placebo. The chain joins TRBV5-4 to TRBJ1-1, and 8 bases in between align with TRBD1. The material sequenced was peripheral blood, taken in a trial of Ad26.COV2.S vaccine versus placebo. The CDR3 region reads CASSETNTGGTEAFF. The DNA sequence is TGTGCCAGCAGCGAAACGAACACAGGGGGCACTGAAGCTTTCTTT.